This T cell receptor beta chain appears in the sequencing data of a study of patients and donors after allogeneic stem cell transplantation. Germline V gene sequence: CDR1 SGHTA, CDR2 FQGNSA. This CDR3 has 16 amino acids. V gave up 1 base and J gave up 2 bases; unmatched junction bases: 6. TCRdb redid the calling of the RT-PCR reads with MiXCR, one entry per CDR3 protein. The table has hundreds of thousands of distinct CDR3 sequences, 11% to 15% seen once. The chain employs TRBV7-2 and TRBJ2-3; 7 bases align to TRBD2. The specimen was blood, either unsorted or a sorted T cell fraction (not recorded which). This TCR derives from a human donor who was either an allogeneic HSCT recipient or a stem cell or donor lymphocyte infusion donor (not recorded which). It is not recorded whose cells these are; they may come from a transplant donor. The CDR3 loop reads CASSLEPSGFTDTQYF. DNA for the CDR3: TGTGCCAGCAGCTTAGAGCCTAGCGGTTTCACAGATACGCAGTATTTT. The full variable domain, completed using reference TRBV7-2 and TRBJ2-3, is GAGVSQSPSNKVTEKGKDVELRCDPISGHTALYWYRQSLGQGLEFLIYFQGNSAPDKSGLPSDRFSAERTGGSVSTLTIQRTQQEDSAVYLCASSLEPSGFTDTQYFGPGTRLTVL.